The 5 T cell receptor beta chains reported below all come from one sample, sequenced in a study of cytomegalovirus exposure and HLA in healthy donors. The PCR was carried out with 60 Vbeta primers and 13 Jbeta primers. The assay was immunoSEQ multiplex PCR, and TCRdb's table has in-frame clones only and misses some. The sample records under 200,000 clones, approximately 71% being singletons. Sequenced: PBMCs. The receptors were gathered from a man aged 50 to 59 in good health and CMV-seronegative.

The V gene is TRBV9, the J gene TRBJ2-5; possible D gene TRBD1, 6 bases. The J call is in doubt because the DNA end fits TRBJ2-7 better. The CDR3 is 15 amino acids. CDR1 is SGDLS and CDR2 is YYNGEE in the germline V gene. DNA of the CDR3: TGTGCCAGCAGCGTAGCACCAGGGGCCTCCTACGAGCAGTACTTC. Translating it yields CASSVAPGASYEQYF.

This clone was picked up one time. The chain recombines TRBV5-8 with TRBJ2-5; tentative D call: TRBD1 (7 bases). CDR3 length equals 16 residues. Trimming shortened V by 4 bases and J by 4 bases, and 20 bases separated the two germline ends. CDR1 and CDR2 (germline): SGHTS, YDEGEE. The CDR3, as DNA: TGTGCCAGCAGCAAGAAGCAGGGGGGTTTACGAGAGACCCAGTACTTC. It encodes CASSKKQGGLRETQYF.

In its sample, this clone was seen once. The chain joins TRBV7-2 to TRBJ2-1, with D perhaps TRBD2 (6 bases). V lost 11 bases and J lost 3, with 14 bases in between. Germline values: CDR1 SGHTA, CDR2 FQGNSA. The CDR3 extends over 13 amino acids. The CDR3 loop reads CAFNCGVYNEQFF. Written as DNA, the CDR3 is TGTGCCTTTAATTGCGGGGTCTACAATGAGCAGTTCTTC.

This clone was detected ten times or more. As DNA, the CDR3 is TGTGCCAGCAGTGAAAGGGGAACTGGGGCCAACGTCCTGACTTTC. Translated, it gives CASSERGTGANVLTF. This sequence joins TRBV6-1 and TRBJ2-6; D possibly corresponds to TRBD1 (5 bases). This CDR3 has 15 residues. Trimming cost V 2 bases and J 2 bases, with 7 bases left between them. Per the germline V gene, CDR1 is MNHNS and CDR2 is SASEGT.

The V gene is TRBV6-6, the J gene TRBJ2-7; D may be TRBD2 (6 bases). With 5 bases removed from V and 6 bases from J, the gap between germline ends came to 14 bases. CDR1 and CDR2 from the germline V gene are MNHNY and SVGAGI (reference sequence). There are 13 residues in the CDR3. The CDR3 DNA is TGTGCCAGCAGTCTAGGTGTCGGGGGCGAGCAGTACTTC. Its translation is CASSLGVGGEQYF.